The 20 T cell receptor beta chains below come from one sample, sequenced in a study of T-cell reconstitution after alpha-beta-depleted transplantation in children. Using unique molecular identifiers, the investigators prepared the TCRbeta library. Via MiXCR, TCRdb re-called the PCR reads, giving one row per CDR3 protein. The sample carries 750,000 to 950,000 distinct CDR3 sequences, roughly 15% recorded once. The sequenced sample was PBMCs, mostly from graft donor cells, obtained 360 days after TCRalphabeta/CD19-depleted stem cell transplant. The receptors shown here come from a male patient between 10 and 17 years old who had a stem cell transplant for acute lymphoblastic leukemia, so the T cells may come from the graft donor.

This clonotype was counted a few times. The CDR3 DNA follows: TGTGCCAGCAGCCCCTGGTGGGGAGGGCCGCGGTACAATGAGCAGTTCTTC. This translates into CASSPWWGGPRYNEQFF. V and J are TRBV14 and TRBJ2-1; 7 nucleotides align to TRBD2. This CDR3 contains 17 residues. After removal of 4 bases from V and 4 bases from J, the junction contained 13 bases not matched to a gene. Germline CDR1 is SGHDN and CDR2 is FVKESK.

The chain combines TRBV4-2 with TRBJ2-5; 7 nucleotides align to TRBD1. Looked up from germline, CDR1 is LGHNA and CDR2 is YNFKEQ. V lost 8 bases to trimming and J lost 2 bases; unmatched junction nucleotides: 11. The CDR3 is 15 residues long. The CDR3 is CASRKGQPLQETQYF. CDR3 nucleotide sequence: TGTGCCAGCCGAAAGGGACAGCCGTTACAAGAGACCCAGTACTTC.

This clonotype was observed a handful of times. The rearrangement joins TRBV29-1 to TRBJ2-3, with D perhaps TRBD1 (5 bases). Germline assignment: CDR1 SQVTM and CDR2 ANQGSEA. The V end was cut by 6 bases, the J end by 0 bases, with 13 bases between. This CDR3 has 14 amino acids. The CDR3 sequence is CSVSQGSSTDTQYF. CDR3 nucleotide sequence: TGCAGCGTCTCCCAGGGTTCTAGCACAGATACGCAGTATTTT.

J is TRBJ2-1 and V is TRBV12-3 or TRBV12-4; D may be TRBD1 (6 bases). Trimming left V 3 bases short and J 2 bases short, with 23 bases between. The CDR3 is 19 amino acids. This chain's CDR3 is CASSLPDRSSGWTYNEQFF. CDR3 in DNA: TGTGCCAGCAGTTTGCCGGACAGATCGTCAGGCTGGACCTACAATGAGCAGTTCTTC.

The CDR3 DNA is TGCCGGATAACATTAGAAAAGGGCTACGAGCAGTACTTC. As protein: CRITLEKGYEQYF. J is TRBJ2-7 and V is TRBV29-1; D is ambiguous. The CDR3 has 13 amino acids. Germline V gives CDR1 SQVTM, CDR2 ANQGSEA.

CDR3 nucleotides: TGCGCCAGCAGCCGAGTGAGCTTTACTAATGAAAAACTGTTTTTT. Its protein product is CASSRVSFTNEKLFF. The rearrangement links TRBV4-1 to TRBJ1-4; D is uncertain. The V end lost 4 bases, the J end lost 2 bases, and 11 bases lay between the germline ends. This CDR3 comprises 15 residues. CDR1 and CDR2 from the germline V gene are MGHRA and YSYEKL.

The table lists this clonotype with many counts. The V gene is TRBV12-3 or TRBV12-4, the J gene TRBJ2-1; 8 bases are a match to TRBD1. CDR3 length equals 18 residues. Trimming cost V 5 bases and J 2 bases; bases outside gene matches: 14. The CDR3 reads CASSPWTGTFFTYNEQFF. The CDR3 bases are TGTGCCAGCAGTCCCTGGACAGGGACTTTTTTCACCTACAATGAGCAGTTCTTC.

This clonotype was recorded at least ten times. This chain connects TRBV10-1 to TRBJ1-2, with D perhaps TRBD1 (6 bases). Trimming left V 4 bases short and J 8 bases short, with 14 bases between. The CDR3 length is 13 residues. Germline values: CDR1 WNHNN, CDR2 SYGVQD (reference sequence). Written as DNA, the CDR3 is TGCGCCAGCAGTGCCTACAGGGATCGGGGCTACACCTTC. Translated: CASSAYRDRGYTF.

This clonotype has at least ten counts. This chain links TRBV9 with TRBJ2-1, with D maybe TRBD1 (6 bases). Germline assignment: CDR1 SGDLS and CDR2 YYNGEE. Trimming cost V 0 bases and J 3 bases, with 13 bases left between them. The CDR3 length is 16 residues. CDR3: CASSVAGDTFYNEQFF. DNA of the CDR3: TGTGCCAGCAGCGTAGCAGGGGACACCTTCTACAATGAGCAGTTCTTC.

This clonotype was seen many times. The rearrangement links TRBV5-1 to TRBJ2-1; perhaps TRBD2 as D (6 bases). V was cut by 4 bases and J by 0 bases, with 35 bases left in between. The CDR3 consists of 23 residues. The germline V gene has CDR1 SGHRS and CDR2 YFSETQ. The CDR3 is CASSAPYTPGRRGLLNSYNEQFF. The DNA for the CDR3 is TGCGCCAGCAGCGCGCCCTATACTCCGGGACGCCGGGGGTTACTTAACTCCTACAATGAGCAGTTCTTC.

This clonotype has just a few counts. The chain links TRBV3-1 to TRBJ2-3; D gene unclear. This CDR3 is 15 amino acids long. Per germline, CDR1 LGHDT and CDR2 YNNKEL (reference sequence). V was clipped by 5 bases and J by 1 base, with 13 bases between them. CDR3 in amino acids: CASSYRTDGTDTQYF. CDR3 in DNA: TGTGCCAGCAGCTACCGGACGGATGGCACAGATACGCAGTATTTT.

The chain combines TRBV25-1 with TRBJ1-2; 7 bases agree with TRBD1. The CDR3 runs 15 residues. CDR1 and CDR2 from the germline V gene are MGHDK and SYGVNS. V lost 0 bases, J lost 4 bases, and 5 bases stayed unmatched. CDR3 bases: TGTGCCAGCAGTGAATATTACGGACAGGCCTATGGCTACACCTTC. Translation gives CASSEYYGQAYGYTF.

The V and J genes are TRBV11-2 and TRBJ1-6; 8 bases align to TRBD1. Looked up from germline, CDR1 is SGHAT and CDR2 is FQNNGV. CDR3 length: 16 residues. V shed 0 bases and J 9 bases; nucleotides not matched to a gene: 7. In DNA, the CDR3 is TGTGCCAGCAGCTTAGATCTGTGGACAGGGTCTTCACCCCTCCACTTT. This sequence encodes CASSLDLWTGSSPLHF.

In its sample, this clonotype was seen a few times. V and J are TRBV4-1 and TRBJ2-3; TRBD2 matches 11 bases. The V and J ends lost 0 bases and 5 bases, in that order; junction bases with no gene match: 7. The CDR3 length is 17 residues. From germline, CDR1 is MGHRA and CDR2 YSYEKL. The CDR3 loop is CASSQDRLAGGRDTQYF. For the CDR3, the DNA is TGCGCCAGCAGCCAAGATCGCCTAGCGGGAGGAAGAGATACGCAGTATTTT.

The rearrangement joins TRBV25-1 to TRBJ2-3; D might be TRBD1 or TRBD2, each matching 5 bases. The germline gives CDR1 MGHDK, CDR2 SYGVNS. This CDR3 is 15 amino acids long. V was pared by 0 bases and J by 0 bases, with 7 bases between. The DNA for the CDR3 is TGTGCCAGCAGTGAATACGAGGGGAGCACAGATACGCAGTATTTT. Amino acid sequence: CASSEYEGSTDTQYF.

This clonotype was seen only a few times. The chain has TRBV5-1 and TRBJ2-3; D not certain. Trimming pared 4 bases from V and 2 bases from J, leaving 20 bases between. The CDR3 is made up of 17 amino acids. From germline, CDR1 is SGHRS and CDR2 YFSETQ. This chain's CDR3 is CASSPLVGIGHTDTQYF. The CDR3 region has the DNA TGCGCCAGCAGCCCTCTGGTCGGCATAGGGCACACAGATACGCAGTATTTT.

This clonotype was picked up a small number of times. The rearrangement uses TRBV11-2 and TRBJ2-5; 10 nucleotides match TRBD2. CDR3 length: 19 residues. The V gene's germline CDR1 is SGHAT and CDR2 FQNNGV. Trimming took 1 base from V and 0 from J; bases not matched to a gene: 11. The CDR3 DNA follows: TGTGCCAGCAGCTTAGGCCGGCTAGCGGGAGAAGGGAACCAAGAGACCCAGTACTTC. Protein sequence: CASSLGRLAGEGNQETQYF.

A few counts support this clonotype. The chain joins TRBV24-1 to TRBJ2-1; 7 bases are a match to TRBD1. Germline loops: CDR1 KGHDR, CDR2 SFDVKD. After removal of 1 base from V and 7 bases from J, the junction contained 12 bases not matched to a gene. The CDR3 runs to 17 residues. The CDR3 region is CATSDFSRSDRWNEQFF. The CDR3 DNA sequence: TGTGCCACCAGTGATTTTTCCCGCTCGGACAGGTGGAATGAGCAGTTCTTC.

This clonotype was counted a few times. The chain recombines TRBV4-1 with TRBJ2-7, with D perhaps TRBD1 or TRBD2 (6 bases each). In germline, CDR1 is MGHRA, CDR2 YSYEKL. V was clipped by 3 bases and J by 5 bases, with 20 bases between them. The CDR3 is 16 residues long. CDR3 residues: CASSQPLQGGFHEQYF. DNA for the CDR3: TGCGCCAGCAGCCAGCCCTTACAGGGAGGCTTCCACGAGCAGTACTTC.

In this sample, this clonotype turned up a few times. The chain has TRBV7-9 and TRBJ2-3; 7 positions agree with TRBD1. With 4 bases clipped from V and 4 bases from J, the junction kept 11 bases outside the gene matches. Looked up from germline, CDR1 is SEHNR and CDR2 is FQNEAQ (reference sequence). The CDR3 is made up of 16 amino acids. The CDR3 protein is CASSYLTGRGADTQYF. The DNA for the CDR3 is TGTGCCAGCAGCTATCTGACAGGGAGAGGGGCAGATACGCAGTATTTT.